This T cell receptor (beta chain) was obtained from a study of T cell repertoires in cytomegalovirus infection. Study as a whole: Well-studied HLA-B-restricted epitopes and recently identified HLA-C-restricted epitopes of CMV were both used in the study. Public TCR beta signatures marked donors with CMV infection and the matching HLA. Findings and limits, study-wide: HLA-C-restricted CMV clonotypes gave the most frequent clonotype in two of eight donors. There were carriers of CMV plus the relevant HLA, and cumulative public TCR beta family frequency identified them.

Many counts were recorded for this clonotype. Its matching antigen is unknown. Trimming pared 0 bases from V and 2 bases from J, leaving 4 bases between. Germline V CDR1 and CDR2: SGHAT, FQNNGV. CDR3 length: 14 residues. From the reads, TCRdb called clonotypes with MiXCR, one entry per CDR3 protein. The data show some 920,000 distinct CDR3 sequences, with more than 25% seen just once and more than 13% held by the top ten. V gene TRBV11-2 combines with J gene TRBJ2-2; D call uncertain. The sequence came from a human donor in good health (CMV status not recorded). Some clones in this sample may be carry-over from other donors' samples. Sequenced here: cultured CD8+ T cells from PBMCs, sampled from culture after CMV antigen stimulation. The CDR3 sequence is CASSLEANTGELFF. CDR3 nucleotides: TGTGCCAGCAGCTTAGAAGCCAACACCGGGGAGCTGTTTTTT.